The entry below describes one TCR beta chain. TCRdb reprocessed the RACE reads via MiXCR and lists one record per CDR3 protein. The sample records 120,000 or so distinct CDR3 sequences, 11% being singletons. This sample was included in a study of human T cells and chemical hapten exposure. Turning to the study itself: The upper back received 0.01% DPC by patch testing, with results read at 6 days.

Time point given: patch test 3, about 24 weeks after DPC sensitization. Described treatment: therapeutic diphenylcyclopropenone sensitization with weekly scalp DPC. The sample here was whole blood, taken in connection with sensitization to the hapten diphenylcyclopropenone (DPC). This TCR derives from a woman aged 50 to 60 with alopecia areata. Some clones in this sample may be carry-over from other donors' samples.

CDR3: CASSYSHTPGLAGVEQFF. DNA of the CDR3: TGTGCCAGCAGTTACTCCCATACGCCGGGACTAGCGGGGGTTGAGCAGTTCTTC. The rearrangement links TRBV6-2 or TRBV6-3 to TRBJ2-1; 14 positions agree with TRBD2. This CDR3 is built from 18 residues. Germline-derived CDR1 and CDR2 are MNHEY and SVGEGT. Unmatched junction bases numbered 10, after V lost 0 bases and J lost 9 bases.